The 13 T cell receptor beta chains in this list originate from one sample, sequenced in a study of T cells in Graves' hyperthyroidism and ophthalmopathy. The investigators amplified TCR beta CDR3 regions from RNA transcripts. The HTBI primer set was used in a first-round RT-PCR of the TCR CDR3. TCRdb analysed the multiplex PCR reads with MiXCR anew, one entry per CDR3 protein. The sample includes about 480,000 distinct CDR3 sequences, approximately 15% of them seen just once. The sample taken for sequencing was blood. These receptors all come from a woman aged 18-29 years with Graves' hyperthyroidism.

This clonotype was recorded at least ten times. The rearrangement links TRBV20-1 to TRBJ2-2; unclear D gene. Germline V lookup: CDR1 DFQATT, CDR2 SNEGSKA (reference sequence). The CDR3 has 13 residues. The ends were cut back, 3 bases at V and 0 bases at J, with 5 bases in the middle. The CDR3 nucleotides are TGCAGTGCTAGCGGGCCGAACACCGGGGAGCTGTTTTTT. Translating gives CSASGPNTGELFF.

This clonotype was detected many times. The chain carries TRBV3-1 and TRBJ2-1; TRBD1 or TRBD2 may be the D gene (6 bases each). Germline values: CDR1 LGHDT, CDR2 YNNKEL (reference sequence). The V and J ends lost 5 bases and 6 bases respectively, with 11 bases between them. The CDR3 spans 13 residues. The CDR3 nucleotides are TGTGCCAGCAGCGTTAGGGGGGTCAATGAGCAGTTCTTC. This encodes CASSVRGVNEQFF.

The chain employs TRBV27 and TRBJ2-3, with 8 bases fitting TRBD1. Germline CDR1 MNHEY, CDR2 SMNVEV (reference sequence). The CDR3 extends over 18 amino acids. Trimming took 1 base from V and 1 from J; bases not matched to a gene: 10. The CDR3 nucleotides are TGTGCCAGCAGTTTATTCTCCTCCAGGGGGCGGGGCACAGATACGCAGTATTTT. This codes for CASSLFSSRGRGTDTQYF.

This clonotype was found many times. This chain uses TRBV7-3 with TRBJ2-3, with a weak D call TRBD1 (6 bases). Trimming removed 1 base at V and 2 bases at J, with 7 bases between. Germline loops: CDR1 SGHTA, CDR2 FQGTGA. The CDR3 has 14 amino acids. The CDR3 sequence: CASSLRDTTDTQYF. The CDR3 nucleotides read TGTGCCAGCAGCTTAAGGGACACCACAGATACGCAGTATTTT.

The table lists this clonotype with many counts. CDR3 amino acids: CAWRWTANTEAFF. The CDR3 nucleotides are TGTGCCTGGAGATGGACAGCTAACACTGAAGCTTTCTTT. This chain links TRBV30 with TRBJ1-1; TRBD1 might be the D (6 bases). Per germline, CDR1 GTSNPN and CDR2 SVGIG (reference sequence). The CDR3 covers 13 residues. V was shortened by 3 bases and J by 2 bases, with 10 bases between the two germline ends.

The table lists this clonotype with many counts. The chain has TRBV19 and TRBJ1-1; 9 bases are a match to TRBD1. Germline CDR1 LNHDA, CDR2 SQIVND (reference sequence). There are 14 residues in the CDR3. Trimming took 9 bases from V and 4 from J; bases not matched to a gene: 9. In DNA, the CDR3 is TGTGCCAGCAGTCCGGGACAGGGTTTCACTGAAGCTTTCTTT. Protein sequence: CASSPGQGFTEAFF.

This clonotype has at least ten counts. V and J are TRBV29-1 and TRBJ2-1, with 15 positions matching TRBD2. There are 15 residues in the CDR3. The V gene's germline CDR1 is SQVTM and CDR2 ANQGSEA. V was pared by 5 bases and J by 9 bases, with 8 bases of the junction left unmatched. CDR3 protein: CSVQSGTSGGSEQFF. CDR3 sequence (DNA): TGCAGCGTTCAATCGGGGACTAGCGGGGGGAGTGAGCAGTTCTTC.

This clonotype has at least ten counts. V and J are TRBV24-1 and TRBJ1-2; TRBD1 aligns across 12 bases. Trimming cost V 4 bases and J 6 bases; bases outside gene matches: 5. The CDR3 covers 15 residues. From germline, CDR1 is KGHDR and CDR2 SFDVKD. The CDR3 loop is CATSDRGQGANGYTF. The CDR3 region has the DNA TGTGCCACCAGTGACCGGGGACAGGGGGCCAATGGCTACACCTTC.

The V and J genes are TRBV5-6 and TRBJ1-2, with TRBD1 matching over 10 bases. The trim removed 1 base at V and 6 bases at J, leaving 9 bases unmatched. The CDR3 sequence is 16 residues long. Germline assignment: CDR1 SGHDT and CDR2 YYEEEE. CDR3 residues: CASSLKRQGAVNGYTF. The CDR3 region has the DNA TGTGCCAGCAGCTTGAAAAGACAGGGGGCGGTGAATGGCTACACCTTC.

This clonotype was detected ten times or more. The chain carries TRBV11-1 and TRBJ1-1, with D perhaps TRBD1 (6 bases). There are 13 residues in the CDR3. V was pared by 1 base and J by 7 bases, with 10 bases between. The germline CDR1 and CDR2 sequences are SGHAT and FQDESV (reference sequence). The CDR3 sequence is CASSLERGDEAFF. The CDR3, as DNA: TGTGCCAGCAGCTTAGAAAGGGGGGATGAAGCTTTCTTT. Complete variable domain (other parts from reference TRBV11-1 and TRBJ1-1): EAEVAQSPRYKITEKSQAVAFWCDPISGHATLYWYRQILGQGPELLVQFQDESVVDDSQLPKDRFSAERLKGVDSTLKIQPAELGDSAMYLCASSLERGDEAFFGQGTRLTVV.

In regard to this clonotype: The junction does not match germline at one end; this may be a read error. The chain links TRBV7-7 to TRBJ2-1; TRBD2 matches 15 bases. Germline values: CDR1 SSHAT, CDR2 FNYEAQ (reference sequence). The CDR3 sequence is 18 residues long. The CDR3 spells CASSLGLPGLAGGDEQFF. In DNA form, the CDR3 reads TGTGCTAGCAGCTTAGGACTCCCGGGACTAGCGGGAGGCGATGAGCAGTTCTTC. Full variable domain (outside the CDR3, taken from reference TRBV7-7 and TRBJ2-1): GAGVSQSPRYKVTKRGQDVTLRCDPISSHATLYWYQQALGQGPEFLTYFNYEAQPDKSGLPSDRFSAERPEGSISTLTIQRTEQRDSAMYRCASSLGLPGLAGGDEQFFGPGTRLTVL.

This clonotype appeared a few times. The chain uses TRBV5-6 and TRBJ2-3; TRBD1 might be the D (6 bases). Germline V gene sequence: CDR1 SGHDT, CDR2 YYEEEE. Trimming shortened V by 6 bases and J by 3 bases, and 14 bases separated the two germline ends. The CDR3 totals 14 residues. CDR3 residues: CASTEGEWTDTQYF. CDR3 DNA sequence: TGTGCCAGCACCGAGGGGGAGTGGACAGATACGCAGTATTTT.

This clonotype was seen repeatedly, ten times or more. CDR3 protein: CASSISLGGSTEAFF. CDR3 nucleotides: TGTGCCAGTAGTATAAGCCTTGGGGGGAGCACTGAAGCTTTCTTT. This chain uses TRBV19 with TRBJ1-1, with a weak D call TRBD1 (5 bases). Trimming cost V 2 bases and J 4 bases, with 14 bases left between them. CDR3 length: 15 amino acids. Germline values: CDR1 LNHDA, CDR2 SQIVND (reference sequence).